This TCR beta chain was sequenced in a study of T-cell memory formation after mild COVID-19. This CDR3 spans 13 amino acids. The V end lost 6 bases, the J end lost 2 bases, and 11 bases lay between the germline ends. Germline lookup yields CDR1 ENHRY and CDR2 SYGVKD. TCRdb re-derived calls from the 5' RACE reads in MiXCR, one entry per CDR3 protein. The sample records some 270,000 distinct CDR3 sequences, 15% being singletons. The chain joins TRBV10-3 to TRBJ2-7, with D possibly TRBD1 on 5 matching bases. The receptor comes from an adult woman who had mild COVID-19 (a few samples of this study predate the infection). Cell type and time point are not known. The sample taken for sequencing was PBMCs or a T cell subset sorted from them (not recorded which). In DNA, the CDR3 is TGTGCCATCAGGGGGCAGAACCCCTACGAGCAGTACTTC. Its translation is CAIRGQNPYEQYF.